A single TCR beta chain is shown here with its context. Its antigen is unidentified. This sample is part of a study of glioma-infiltrating T cells after dendritic cell vaccination. The data were produced by immunoSEQ multiplex PCR, yet TCRdb's version contains in-frame clones alone and is incomplete. This sample has 99,000 or so clones, with 75% to 90% found just once. Stated time point: after dendritic cell vaccination, including at tumor progression/relapse. No glioblastoma patient carried an isocitrate dehydrogenase mutation. Before vaccination, two weeks after the third vaccination, and at progression, PBMC were collected. Study results and caveats: The cohort had few patients with full blood and tumor sets.

Trimming cost V 4 bases and J 11 bases; bases outside gene matches: 18. Germline CDR1 reads SGHRS; CDR2 reads YFSETQ. This CDR3 contains 17 residues. The sequencing used blood, collected after dendritic cell vaccination. The receptor comes from a human donor with glioblastoma. The chain has TRBV5-1 and TRBJ1-3, with 10 nucleotides matching TRBD1. The DNA of the CDR3 is TGCGCCAGCAGCCGACAGGGGGCTCTGGAAACAACGCGTCCCATATATTTT. This translates into CASSRQGALETTRPIYF.